This TCR beta chain was captured by sequencing in a study of blood T cells in healthy people across ages. This CDR3 spans 15 amino acids. CDR1 and CDR2 (germline): SGHTA, FQGNSA. V lost 1 base to trimming and J lost 8 bases; unmatched junction nucleotides: 6. Findings of the study overall: Naive CD4+ cell counts and diversity both ran higher in long-lived than in aged donors.

A word on this clonotype: Its antigen is unidentified.

A second PCR of 7 to 11 cycles used a sample-barcoded 5' primer and a J-beta primer mix. TCRdb processed the 5' RACE reads anew with MiXCR; each CDR3 protein has one entry. The sample holds 550,000 to 750,000 distinct CDR3 sequences; more than 20% are singletons and the top ten take 3.5% to 4%. The chain combines TRBV7-2 with TRBJ2-1, with 9 bases that match TRBD2. Sequenced material: blood. This clonotype was obtained from a man aged 65-85 years in good health. CDR3 in amino acids: CASSLGGLAVDEQFF. CDR3 bases: TGTGCCAGCAGCTTAGGGGGACTAGCAGTCGATGAGCAGTTCTTC.